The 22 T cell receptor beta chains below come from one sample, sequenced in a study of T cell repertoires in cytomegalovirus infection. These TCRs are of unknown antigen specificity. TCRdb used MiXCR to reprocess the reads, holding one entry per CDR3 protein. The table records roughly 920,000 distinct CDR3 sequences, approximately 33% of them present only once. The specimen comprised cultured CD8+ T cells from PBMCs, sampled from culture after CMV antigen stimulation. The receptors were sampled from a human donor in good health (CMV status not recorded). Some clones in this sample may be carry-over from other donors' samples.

The CDR3 spells CASSQDLLLGNTGELFF. CDR3 bases: TGCGCCAGCAGCCAAGATCTCCTACTAGGGAACACCGGGGAGCTGTTTTTT. J is TRBJ2-2 and V is TRBV4-1; tentatively, D is TRBD2 (5 bases). The V gene's germline CDR1 is MGHRA and CDR2 YSYEKL. V gave up 0 bases and J gave up 1 base, with 12 bases separating them. This CDR3 region has 17 residues.

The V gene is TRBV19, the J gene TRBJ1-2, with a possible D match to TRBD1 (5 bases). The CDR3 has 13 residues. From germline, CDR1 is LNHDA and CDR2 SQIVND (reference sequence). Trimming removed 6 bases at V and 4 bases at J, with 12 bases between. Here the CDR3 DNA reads TGTGCCAGTAGCCGGACAACATCCTATGGCTACACCTTC. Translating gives CASSRTTSYGYTF.

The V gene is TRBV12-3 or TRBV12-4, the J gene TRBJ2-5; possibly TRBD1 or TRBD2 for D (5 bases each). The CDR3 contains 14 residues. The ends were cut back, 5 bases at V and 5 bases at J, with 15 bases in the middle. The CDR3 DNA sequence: TGTGCCAGCAGTAACCGGGGCCAGAGGGAGACCCAGTACTTC. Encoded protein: CASSNRGQRETQYF.

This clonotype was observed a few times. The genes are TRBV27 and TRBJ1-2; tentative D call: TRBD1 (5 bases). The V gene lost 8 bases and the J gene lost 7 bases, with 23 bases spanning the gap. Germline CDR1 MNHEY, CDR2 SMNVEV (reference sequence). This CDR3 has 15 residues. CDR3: CASRPIGGIFAGYTF. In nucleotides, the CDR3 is TGTGCCAGCCGCCCAATCGGGGGGATTTTTGCTGGCTACACCTTC.

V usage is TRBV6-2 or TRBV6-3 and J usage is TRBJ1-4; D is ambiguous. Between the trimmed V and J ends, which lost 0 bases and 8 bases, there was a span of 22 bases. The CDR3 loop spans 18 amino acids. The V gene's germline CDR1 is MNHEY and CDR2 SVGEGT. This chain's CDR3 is CASSYSFDGLWAAEKLFF. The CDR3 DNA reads TGTGCCAGCAGTTACTCGTTTGATGGGTTGTGGGCAGCCGAAAAACTGTTTTTT.

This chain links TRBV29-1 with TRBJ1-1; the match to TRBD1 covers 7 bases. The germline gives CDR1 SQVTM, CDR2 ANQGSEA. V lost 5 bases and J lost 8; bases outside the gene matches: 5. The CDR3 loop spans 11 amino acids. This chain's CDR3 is CSVTPGQEAFF. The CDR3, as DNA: TGCAGCGTTACTCCGGGACAGGAAGCTTTCTTT.

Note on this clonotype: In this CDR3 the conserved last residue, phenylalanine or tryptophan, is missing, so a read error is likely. CDR3: CANSQTVSNQPQHS. The CDR3 DNA reads as TGTGCCAACAGCCAGACGGTTAGCAATCAGCCCCAGCATTCT. The chain uses TRBV6-2 or TRBV6-3 and TRBJ1-5; D not resolved. Germline values: CDR1 MNHEY, CDR2 SVGEGT. The CDR3 has 14 amino acids. V was cut by 10 bases and J by 0 bases, with 13 bases left in between.

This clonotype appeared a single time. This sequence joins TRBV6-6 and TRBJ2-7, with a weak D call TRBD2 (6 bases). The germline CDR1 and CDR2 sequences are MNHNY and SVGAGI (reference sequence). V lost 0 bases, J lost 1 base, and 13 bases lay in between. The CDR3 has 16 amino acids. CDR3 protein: CASSYSEGSTSYEQYF. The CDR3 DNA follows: TGTGCCAGCAGTTACTCGGAGGGATCCACTTCCTACGAGCAGTACTTC.

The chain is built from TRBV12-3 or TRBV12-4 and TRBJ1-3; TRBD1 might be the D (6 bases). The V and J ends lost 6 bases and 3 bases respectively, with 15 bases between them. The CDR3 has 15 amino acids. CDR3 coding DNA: TGTGCCAGCAGGGAGCCAGGGGCGAGTGGAAACACCATATATTTT. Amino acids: CASREPGASGNTIYF.

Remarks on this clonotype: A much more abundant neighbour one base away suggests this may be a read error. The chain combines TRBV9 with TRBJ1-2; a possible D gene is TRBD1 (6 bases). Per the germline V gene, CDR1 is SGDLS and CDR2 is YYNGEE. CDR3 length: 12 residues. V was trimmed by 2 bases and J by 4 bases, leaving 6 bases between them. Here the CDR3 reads CASSVDSYGYTF. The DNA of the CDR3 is TGTGCCAGCAGCGTGGACAGCTATGGCTACACCTTC.

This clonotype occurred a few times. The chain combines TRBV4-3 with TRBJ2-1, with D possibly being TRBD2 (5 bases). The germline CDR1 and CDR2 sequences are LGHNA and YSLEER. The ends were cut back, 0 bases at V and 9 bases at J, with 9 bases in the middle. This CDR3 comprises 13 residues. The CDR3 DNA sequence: TGCGCCAGCAGCCAAGATAGCCGGGGTGAGCAGTTCTTC. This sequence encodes CASSQDSRGEQFF.

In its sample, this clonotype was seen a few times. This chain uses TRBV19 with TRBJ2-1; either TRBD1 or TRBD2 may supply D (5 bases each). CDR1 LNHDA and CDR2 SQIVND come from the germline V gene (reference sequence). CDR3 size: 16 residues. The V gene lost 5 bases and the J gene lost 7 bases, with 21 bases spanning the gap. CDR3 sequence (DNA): TGTGCCAGTAGTCTAGCCGGGACCCGGGGTGGTAATGAGCAGTTCTTC. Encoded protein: CASSLAGTRGGNEQFF.

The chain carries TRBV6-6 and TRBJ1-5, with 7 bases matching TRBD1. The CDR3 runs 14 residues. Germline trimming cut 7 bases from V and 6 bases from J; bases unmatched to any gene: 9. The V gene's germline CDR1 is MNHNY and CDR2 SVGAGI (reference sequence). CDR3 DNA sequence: TGTGCCAGCACCAACAGGGGAGTAGTTCAGCCCCAGCATTTT. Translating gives CASTNRGVVQPQHF.

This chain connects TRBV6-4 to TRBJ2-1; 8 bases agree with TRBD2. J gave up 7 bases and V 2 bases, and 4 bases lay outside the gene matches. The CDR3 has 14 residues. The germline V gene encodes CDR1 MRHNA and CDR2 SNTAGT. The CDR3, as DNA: TGTGCCAGCAGTGACGCGGGGGGCCAGAATGAGCAGTTCTTC. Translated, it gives CASSDAGGQNEQFF.

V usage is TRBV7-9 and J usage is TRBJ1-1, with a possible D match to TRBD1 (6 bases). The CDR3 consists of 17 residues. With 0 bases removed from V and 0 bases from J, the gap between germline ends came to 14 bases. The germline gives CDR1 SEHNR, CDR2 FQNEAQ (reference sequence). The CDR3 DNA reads TGTGCCAGCAGCTTAGCTGGACAGACCCTGATGAACACTGAAGCTTTCTTT. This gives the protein CASSLAGQTLMNTEAFF.

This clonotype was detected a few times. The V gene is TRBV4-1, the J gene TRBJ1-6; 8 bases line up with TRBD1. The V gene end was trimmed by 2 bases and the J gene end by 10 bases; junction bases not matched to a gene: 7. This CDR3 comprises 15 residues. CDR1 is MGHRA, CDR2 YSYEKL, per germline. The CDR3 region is CASSQTQGVGSPLHF. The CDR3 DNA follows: TGCGCCAGCAGCCAAACACAGGGGGTCGGCTCACCCCTCCACTTT.

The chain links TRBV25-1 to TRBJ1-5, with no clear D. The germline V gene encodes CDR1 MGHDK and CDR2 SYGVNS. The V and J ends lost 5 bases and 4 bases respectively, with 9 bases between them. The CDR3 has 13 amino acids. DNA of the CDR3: TGTGCCAGCAGTCGGCCAAGGAATCAGCCCCAGCATTTT. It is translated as CASSRPRNQPQHF.

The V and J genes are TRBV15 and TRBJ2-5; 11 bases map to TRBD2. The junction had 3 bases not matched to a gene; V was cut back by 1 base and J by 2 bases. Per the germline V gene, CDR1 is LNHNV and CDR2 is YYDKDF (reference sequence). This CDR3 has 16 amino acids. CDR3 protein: CATSRGRLAGQETQYF. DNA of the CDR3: TGTGCCACCAGCAGAGGCCGACTAGCGGGGCAAGAGACCCAGTACTTC. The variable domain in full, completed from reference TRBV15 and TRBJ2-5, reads DAMVIQNPRYQVTQFGKPVTLSCSQTLNHNVMYWYQQKSSQAPKLLFHYYDKDFNNEADTPDNFQSRRPNTSFCFLDIRSPGLGDTAMYLCATSRGRLAGQETQYFGPGTRLLVL.

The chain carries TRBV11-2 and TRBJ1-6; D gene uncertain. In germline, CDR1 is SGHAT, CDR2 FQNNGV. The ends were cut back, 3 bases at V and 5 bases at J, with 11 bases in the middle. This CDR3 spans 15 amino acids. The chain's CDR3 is CASSFGRNNNSPLHF. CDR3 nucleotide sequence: TGTGCCAGCAGCTTCGGCCGAAACAATAATTCACCCCTCCACTTT.

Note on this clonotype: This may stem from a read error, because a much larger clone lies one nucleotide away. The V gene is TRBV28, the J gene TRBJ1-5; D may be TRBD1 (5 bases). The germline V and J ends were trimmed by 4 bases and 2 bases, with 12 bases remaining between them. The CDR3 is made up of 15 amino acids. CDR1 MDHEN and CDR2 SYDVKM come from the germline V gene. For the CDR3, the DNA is TGTGCCAGCAGTTCATCGGGGGTGGGCAATCAGCCCCAGCATTTT. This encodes CASSSSGVGNQPQHF. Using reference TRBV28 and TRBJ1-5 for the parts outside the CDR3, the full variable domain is DVKVTQSSRYLVKRTGEKVFLECVQDMDHENMFWYRQDPGLGLRLIYFSYDVKMKEKGDIPEGYSVSREKKERFSLILESASTNQTSMYLCASSSSGVGNQPQHFGDGTRLSIL.

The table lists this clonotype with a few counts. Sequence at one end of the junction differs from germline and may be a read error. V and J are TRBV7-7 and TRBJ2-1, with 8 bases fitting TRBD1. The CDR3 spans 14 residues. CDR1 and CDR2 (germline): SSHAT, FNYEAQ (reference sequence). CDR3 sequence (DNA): TGTGCTAGCAGCTTAAACAGGGGGGCAAATGAGCAGTTCTTC. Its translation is CASSLNRGANEQFF. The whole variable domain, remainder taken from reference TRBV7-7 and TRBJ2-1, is GAGVSQSPRYKVTKRGQDVTLRCDPISSHATLYWYQQALGQGPEFLTYFNYEAQPDKSGLPSDRFSAERPEGSISTLTIQRTEQRDSAMYRCASSLNRGANEQFFGPGTRLTVL.

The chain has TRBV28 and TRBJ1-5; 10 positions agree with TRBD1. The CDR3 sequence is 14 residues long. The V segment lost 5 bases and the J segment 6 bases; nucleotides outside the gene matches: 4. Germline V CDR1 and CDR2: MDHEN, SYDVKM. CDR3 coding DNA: TGTGCCAGCAGTGGACAGGGGGAAGGTCAGCCCCAGCATTTT. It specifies CASSGQGEGQPQHF.